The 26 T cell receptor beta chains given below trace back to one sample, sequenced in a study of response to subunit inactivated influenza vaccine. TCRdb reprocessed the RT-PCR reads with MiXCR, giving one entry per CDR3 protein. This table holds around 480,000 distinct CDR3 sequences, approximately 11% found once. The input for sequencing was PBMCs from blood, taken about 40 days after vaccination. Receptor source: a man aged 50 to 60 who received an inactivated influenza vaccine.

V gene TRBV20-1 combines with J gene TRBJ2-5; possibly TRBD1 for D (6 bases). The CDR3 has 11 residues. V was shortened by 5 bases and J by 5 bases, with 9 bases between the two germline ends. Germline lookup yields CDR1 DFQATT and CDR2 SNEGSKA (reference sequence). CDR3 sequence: CSAERGETQYF. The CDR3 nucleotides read TGCAGTGCTGAAAGGGGGGAGACCCAGTACTTC.

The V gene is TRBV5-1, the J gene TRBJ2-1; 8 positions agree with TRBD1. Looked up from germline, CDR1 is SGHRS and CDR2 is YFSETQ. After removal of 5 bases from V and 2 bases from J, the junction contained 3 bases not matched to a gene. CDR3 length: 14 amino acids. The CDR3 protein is CASRGTGPYNEQFF. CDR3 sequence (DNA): TGCGCCAGCAGAGGGACAGGCCCCTACAATGAGCAGTTCTTC.

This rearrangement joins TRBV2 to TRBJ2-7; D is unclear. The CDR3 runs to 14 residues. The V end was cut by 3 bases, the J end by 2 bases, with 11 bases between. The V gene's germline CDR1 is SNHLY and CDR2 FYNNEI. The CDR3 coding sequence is TGTGCCAGCAGTGATTCGGGTCCCACCTACGAGCAGTACTTC. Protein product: CASSDSGPTYEQYF. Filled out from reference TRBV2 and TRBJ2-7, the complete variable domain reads EPEVTQTPSHQVTQMGQEVILRCVPISNHLYFYWYRQILGQKVEFLVSFYNNEISEKSEIFDDQFSVERPDGSNFTLKIRSTKLEDSAMYFCASSDSGPTYEQYFGPGTRLTVT.

CDR3 loop: CASSFRRRISNQPQHF. In nucleotides, the CDR3 is TGTGCCAGCAGTTTCCGTCGGAGGATTAGCAATCAGCCCCAGCATTTT. The chain has TRBV28 and TRBJ1-5; D not resolved. The ends were cut back, 3 bases at V and 0 bases at J, with 12 bases in the middle. Germline loops: CDR1 MDHEN, CDR2 SYDVKM. The CDR3 loop spans 16 amino acids.

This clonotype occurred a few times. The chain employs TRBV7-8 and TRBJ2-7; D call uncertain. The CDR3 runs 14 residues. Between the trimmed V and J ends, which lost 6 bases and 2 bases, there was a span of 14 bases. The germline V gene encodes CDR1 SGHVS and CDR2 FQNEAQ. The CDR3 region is CASSARAAPYEQYF. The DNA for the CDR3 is TGTGCCAGCAGTGCCCGGGCTGCCCCCTACGAGCAGTACTTC.

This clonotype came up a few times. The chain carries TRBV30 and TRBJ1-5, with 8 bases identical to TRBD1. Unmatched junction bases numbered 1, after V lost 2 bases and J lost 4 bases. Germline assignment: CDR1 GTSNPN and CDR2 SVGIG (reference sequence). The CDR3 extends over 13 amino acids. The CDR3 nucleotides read TGTGCCTGGAGTCGACAGGGGAATCAGCCCCAGCATTTT. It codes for CAWSRQGNQPQHF.

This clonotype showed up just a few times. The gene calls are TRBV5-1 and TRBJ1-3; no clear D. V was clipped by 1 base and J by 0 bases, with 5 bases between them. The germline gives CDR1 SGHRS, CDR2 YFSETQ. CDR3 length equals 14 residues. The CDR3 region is CASSLRSSGNTIYF. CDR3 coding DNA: TGCGCCAGCAGCTTGCGCAGCTCTGGAAACACCATATATTTT.

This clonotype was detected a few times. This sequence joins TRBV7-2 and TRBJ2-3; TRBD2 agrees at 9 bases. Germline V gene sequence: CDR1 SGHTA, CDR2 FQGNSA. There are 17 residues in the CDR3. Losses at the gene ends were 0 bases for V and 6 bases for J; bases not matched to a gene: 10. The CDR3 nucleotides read TGTGCCAGCAGCTTAGCATCGGCCAGCGGGAGGATCGATACGCAGTATTTT. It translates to CASSLASASGRIDTQYF.

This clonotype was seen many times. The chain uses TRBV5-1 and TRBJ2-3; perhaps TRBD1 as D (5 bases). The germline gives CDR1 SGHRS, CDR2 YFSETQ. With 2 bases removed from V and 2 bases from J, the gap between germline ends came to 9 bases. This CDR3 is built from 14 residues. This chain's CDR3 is CASSFATVTDTQYF. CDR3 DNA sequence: TGCGCCAGCAGCTTCGCGACAGTCACAGATACGCAGTATTTT.

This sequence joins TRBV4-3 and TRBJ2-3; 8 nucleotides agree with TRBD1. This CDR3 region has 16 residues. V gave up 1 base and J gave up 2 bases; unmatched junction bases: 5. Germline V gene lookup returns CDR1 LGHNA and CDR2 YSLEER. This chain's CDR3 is CASSQGNRGNTDTQYF. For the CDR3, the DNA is TGCGCCAGCAGCCAAGGAAACAGGGGGAACACAGATACGCAGTATTTT.

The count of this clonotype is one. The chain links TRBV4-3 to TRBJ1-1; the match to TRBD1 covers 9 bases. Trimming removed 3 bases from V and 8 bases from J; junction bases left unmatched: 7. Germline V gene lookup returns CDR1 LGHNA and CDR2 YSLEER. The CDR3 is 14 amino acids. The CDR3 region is CASSQQQGAREAFF. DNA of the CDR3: TGCGCCAGCAGCCAGCAACAGGGGGCGCGGGAAGCTTTCTTT.

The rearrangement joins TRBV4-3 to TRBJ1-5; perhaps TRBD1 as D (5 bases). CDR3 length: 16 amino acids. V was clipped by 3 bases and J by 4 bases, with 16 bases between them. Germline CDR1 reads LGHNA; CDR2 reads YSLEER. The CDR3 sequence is CASSHYLGGVNQPQHF. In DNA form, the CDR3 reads TGCGCCAGCAGCCATTACCTGGGGGGGGTGAATCAGCCCCAGCATTTT.

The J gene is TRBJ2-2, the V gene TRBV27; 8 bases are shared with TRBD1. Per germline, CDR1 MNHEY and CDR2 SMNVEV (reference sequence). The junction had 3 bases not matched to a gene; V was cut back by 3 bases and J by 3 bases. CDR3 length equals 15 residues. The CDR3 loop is CASSFDRGDTGELFF. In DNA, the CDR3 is TGTGCCAGCAGTTTCGACAGGGGTGACACCGGGGAGCTGTTTTTT.

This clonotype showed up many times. The CDR3: CASSLRLAGARNEQFF. The CDR3 coding sequence is TGTGCCAGCAGCCTCCGACTAGCGGGGGCTCGCAATGAGCAGTTCTTC. This rearrangement joins TRBV7-8 to TRBJ2-1, with 12 bases aligning to TRBD2. In germline, CDR1 is SGHVS, CDR2 FQNEAQ. V dropped 5 bases and J dropped 6; count of bases not matched to a gene: 8. The CDR3 runs to 16 residues.

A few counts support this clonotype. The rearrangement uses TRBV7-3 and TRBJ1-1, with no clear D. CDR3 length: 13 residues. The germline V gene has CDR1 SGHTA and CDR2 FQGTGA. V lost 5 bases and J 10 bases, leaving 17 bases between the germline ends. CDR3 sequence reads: CASSPELQSPAFF. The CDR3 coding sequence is TGTGCCAGCAGCCCGGAGCTACAGAGCCCAGCTTTCTTT.

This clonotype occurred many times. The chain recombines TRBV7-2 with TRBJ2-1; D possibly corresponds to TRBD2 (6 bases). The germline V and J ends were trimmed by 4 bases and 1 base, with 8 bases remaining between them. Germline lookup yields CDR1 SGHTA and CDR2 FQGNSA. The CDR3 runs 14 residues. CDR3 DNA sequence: TGTGCCAGCAGCTCGGCGGGATCCTACAATGAGCAGTTCTTC. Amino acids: CASSSAGSYNEQFF.

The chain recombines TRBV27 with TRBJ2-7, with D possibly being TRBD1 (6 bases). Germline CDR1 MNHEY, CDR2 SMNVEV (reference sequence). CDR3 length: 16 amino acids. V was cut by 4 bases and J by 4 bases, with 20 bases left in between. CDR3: CASSSSVRGIFYEQYF. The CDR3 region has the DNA TGTGCCAGCAGTTCATCCGTCAGGGGTATATTTTACGAGCAGTACTTC.

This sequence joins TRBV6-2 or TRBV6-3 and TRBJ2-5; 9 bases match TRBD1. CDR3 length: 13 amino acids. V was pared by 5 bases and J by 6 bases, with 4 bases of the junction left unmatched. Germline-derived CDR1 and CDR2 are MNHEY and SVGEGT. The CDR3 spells CASSTGQGKTQYF. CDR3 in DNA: TGTGCCAGCAGTACCGGACAGGGGAAGACCCAGTACTTC.

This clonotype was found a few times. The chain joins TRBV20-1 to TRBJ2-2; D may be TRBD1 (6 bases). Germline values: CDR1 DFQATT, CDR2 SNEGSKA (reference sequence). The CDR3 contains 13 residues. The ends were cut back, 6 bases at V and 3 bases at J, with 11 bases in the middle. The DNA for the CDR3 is TGCAGTGCGGCAAGGACAGACACCGGGGAGCTGTTTTTT. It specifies CSAARTDTGELFF.

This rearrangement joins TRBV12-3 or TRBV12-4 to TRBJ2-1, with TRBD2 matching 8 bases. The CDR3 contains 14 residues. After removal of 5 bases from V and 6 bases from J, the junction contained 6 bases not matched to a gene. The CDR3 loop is CASSPPGLGNEQFF. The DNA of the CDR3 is TGTGCCAGCAGTCCACCGGGACTAGGCAATGAGCAGTTCTTC.

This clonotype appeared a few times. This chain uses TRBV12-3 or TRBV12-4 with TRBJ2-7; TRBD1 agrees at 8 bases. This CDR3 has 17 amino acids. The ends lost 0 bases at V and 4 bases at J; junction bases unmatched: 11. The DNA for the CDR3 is TGTGCCAGCAGTTTAGCGGCTACTCGGACAGGGATTTACGAGCAGTACTTC. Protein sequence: CASSLAATRTGIYEQYF.

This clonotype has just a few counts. CDR3 coding DNA: TGCAGCGTTGAAGATCCGGACTACAAAACAGGCGGCCCGACCCACGAGCAGTACTTC. It encodes CSVEDPDYKTGGPTHEQYF. The rearrangement joins TRBV29-1 to TRBJ2-7, with D perhaps matching TRBD2 (6 bases). Deletions cut 0 bases from V and 5 bases from J, with 29 bases between. CDR3 length equals 19 residues. CDR1 and CDR2 from the germline V gene are SQVTM and ANQGSEA.

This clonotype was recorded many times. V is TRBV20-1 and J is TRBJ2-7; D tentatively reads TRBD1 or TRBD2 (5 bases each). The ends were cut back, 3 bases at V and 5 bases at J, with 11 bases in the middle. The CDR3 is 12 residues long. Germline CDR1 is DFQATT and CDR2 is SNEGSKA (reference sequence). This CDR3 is CSASRRGDEQYF. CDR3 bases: TGCAGTGCTAGCCGCCGGGGCGACGAGCAGTACTTC.

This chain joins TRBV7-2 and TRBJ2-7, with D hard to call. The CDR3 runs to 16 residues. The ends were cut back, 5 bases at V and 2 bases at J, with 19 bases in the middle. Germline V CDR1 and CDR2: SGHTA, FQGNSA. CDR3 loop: CASSPRVSAYAYEQYF. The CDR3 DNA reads TGTGCCAGCAGCCCCCGGGTCTCGGCGTACGCCTACGAGCAGTACTTC.

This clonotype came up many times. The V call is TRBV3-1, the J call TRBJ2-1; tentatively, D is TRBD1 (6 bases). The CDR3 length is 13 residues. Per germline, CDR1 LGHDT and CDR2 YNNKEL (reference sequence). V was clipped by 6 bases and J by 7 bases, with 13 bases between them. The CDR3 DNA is TGTGCCAGCAGTAACAGGGAGTTTAATGAGCAGTTCTTC. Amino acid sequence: CASSNREFNEQFF.

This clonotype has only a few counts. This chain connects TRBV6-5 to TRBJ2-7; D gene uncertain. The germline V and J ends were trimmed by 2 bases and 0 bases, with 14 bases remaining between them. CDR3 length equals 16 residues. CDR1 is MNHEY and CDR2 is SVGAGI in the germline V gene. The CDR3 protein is CASSYDSRPGSYEQYF. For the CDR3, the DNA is TGTGCCAGCAGTTACGACTCGCGACCGGGCTCCTACGAGCAGTACTTC.